This T cell receptor beta chain was identified in a study of T cell responses to AZD1222 COVID-19 vaccine. Assay: immunoSEQ multiplex PCR; the TCRdb copy retains only in-frame clones and omits some. Seen here are about 160,000 clones, approximately 90% observed once, and the top ten hold about 1%. In this sample, this clone turned up once. Antigen specificity is unknown. The study's findings and limits: Spike as a whole was targeted by vaccine-associated CD4 TCRs, dominant at 160-218 and 743-854. Most donors were white British and more were female, and clonal diversity was possibly underestimated.

Whether given at about 4 or about 12 weeks, second doses were pooled. This specimen was peripheral blood, taken 28 days after the second AZD1222 dose. This sequence was found in an adult who received the AZD1222 COVID-19 vaccine.

The CDR3 DNA sequence: TGTGCCAGCAGCTCAGGACTAGCGGGGGGACCGCAGTACAATGAGCAGTTCTTC. Translation: CASSSGLAGGPQYNEQFF. The chain has TRBV7-9 and TRBJ2-1; 14 bases match TRBD2. The J segment lost 4 bases and the V segment lost 4 bases, leaving 9 bases of the junction unmatched. There are 18 residues in the CDR3. The V gene's germline CDR1 is SEHNR and CDR2 FQNEAQ (reference sequence).